This T cell receptor (beta chain) was captured in a study of beta chain features in type 1 diabetes. Study-level background: Analysis included under 120,000,000 sorted cells drawn from all samples. Broader study findings: Lower insertion and higher deletion counts appeared at VDJ junctions in type 1 diabetes patients. Type 1 diabetes patients had TCRB CDR3s that were shorter (moderately but significantly so) in all four CD4+ subsets.

In this sample, this clone turned up a few times. Its matching antigen is unknown. Isolated RNA was reverse transcribed in full, so expressed TCRB transcripts were sequenced. Sequenced by immunoSEQ multiplex PCR; TCRdb stores in-frame clones only, minus some. This sample carries roughly 100,000 clones, 25% to 35% of them seen once, and the ten largest clones take 0.5% to 0.55%. Researchers reported sorting CD4+ naive, central memory, regulatory and stem cell-like memory cells via CD45RO/CCR7/CD25/CD127/CD95/CD27. Sorting gave populations that all exceeded 95% purity. V was pared by 2 bases and J by 8 bases, with 11 bases between. CDR1 SGHRS and CDR2 YFSETQ come from the germline V gene. This CDR3 comprises 13 residues.

The genes are TRBV5-1 and TRBJ2-1, with no clear D. This TCR was recovered from a woman aged 18 to 35 with type 1 diabetes. The sample taken for sequencing was central memory CD4+ T cells from blood. In DNA, the CDR3 is TGCGCCAGCAGCTTCCGACTGGCCGATGAGCAGTTCTTC. This translates into CASSFRLADEQFF.